The 18 T cell receptor beta chains below all came from one sample that was sequenced in a study of CD8+ T cells in alopecia areata. Indicated treatment: oral pan-JAK inhibitor, 5-10 mg twice daily. cDNA reverse transcribed from extracted RNA served as the sequencing template. Sequencing was performed with immunoSEQ multiplex PCR; in TCRdb, only in-frame clones are kept and a portion is missing. This table has fewer than 250,000 clones, roughly three fifths appearing once. The sample in question was CD4+ T cells sorted from blood, obtained at week 4, from a patient treated with tofacitinib. These receptors all stem from a human donor with alopecia areata.

The chain is built from TRBV19 and TRBJ2-1, with D tentatively TRBD2 (6 bases). V lost 3 bases and J lost 7, with 16 bases in between. Germline values: CDR1 LNHDA, CDR2 SQIVND (reference sequence). The CDR3 runs to 15 residues. The chain's CDR3 is CASSISGARENEQFF. In nucleotides, the CDR3 is TGTGCCAGTAGTATTAGCGGAGCCCGTGAAAATGAGCAGTTCTTC.

With respect to this clone: Because the CDR3's place on the DNA is in doubt, the DNA is left out and the CDR3 is given as listed by TCRdb. This chain connects TRBV6-5 to TRBJ2-2; the D segment call TRBD2 is taken from the table without a DNA check. A total of 13 residues make up the CDR3, ends included. CDR1 and CDR2 from the germline V gene are MNHEY and SVGAGI. The CDR3 loop reads CASSSSGTGELFF.

This sequence joins TRBV6-1 and TRBJ2-7; 8 nucleotides align to TRBD1. Germline CDR1 reads MNHNS; CDR2 reads SASEGT. The V gene end was trimmed by 4 bases and the J gene end by 6 bases; junction bases not matched to a gene: 5. This CDR3 has 13 amino acids. CDR3 bases: TGTGCCAGCAGTGGACAGGGGAAAGGCGAGCAGTACTTC. It yields the protein CASSGQGKGEQYF.

The rearrangement joins TRBV7-9 to TRBJ1-4; 7 nucleotides match TRBD1. This CDR3 has 14 residues. Germline V gene sequence: CDR1 SEHNR, CDR2 FQNEAQ (reference sequence). V trimming: 4 bases; J trimming: 8 bases; junction bases outside the gene matches: 7. CDR3 amino acids: CASSYTGVGEKLFF. CDR3 nucleotides: TGTGCCAGCAGCTACACAGGGGTTGGGGAAAAACTGTTTTTT.

V and J are TRBV28 and TRBJ2-7; no clear D gene. The V gene's germline CDR1 is MDHEN and CDR2 SYDVKM. V was clipped by 3 bases and J by 4 bases, with 13 bases between them. This CDR3 comprises 14 residues. CDR3 loop: CASSLNGNQYEQYF. Written as DNA, the CDR3 is TGTGCCAGCAGTTTGAACGGTAACCAATACGAGCAGTACTTC.

The CDR3 is CASSRERGSYEQYF. In nucleotides, the CDR3 is TGTGCCAGCAGCCGGGAAAGGGGCTCCTACGAGCAGTACTTC. This sequence joins TRBV7-3 and TRBJ2-7, with D possibly called TRBD1 or TRBD2 (5 bases each). Trimming took off 5 bases at V and 0 bases at J, with 11 bases between the two ends. Germline CDR1 SGHTA, CDR2 FQGTGA. The CDR3 spans 14 residues.

This clone was seen more than once but under ten times. The chain is built from TRBV6-5 and TRBJ1-4, with 8 bases that match TRBD1. This CDR3 contains 14 residues. Looked up from germline, CDR1 is MNHEY and CDR2 is SVGAGI. The ends lost 5 bases at V and 10 bases at J; junction bases unmatched: 9. In DNA form, the CDR3 reads TGTGCCAGCAGTACCGGACAGGGTTCCCGAAAACTGTTTTTT. This sequence encodes CASSTGQGSRKLFF.

The rearrangement joins TRBV25-1 to TRBJ1-2, with D perhaps TRBD1 (5 bases). The CDR3 has 14 amino acids. Germline-derived CDR1 and CDR2 are MGHDK and SYGVNS. V lost 2 bases to trimming and J lost 8 bases, with 15 bases between them. CDR3 nucleotide sequence: TGTGCCAGCAGTGAAGTCGCAGGGATCGAAGGCTACACCTTC. It encodes CASSEVAGIEGYTF.

The chain is built from TRBV7-2 and TRBJ2-3; D is possibly TRBD1 (6 bases). Trimming removed 5 bases from V and 3 bases from J, with 12 bases in between. The V gene's germline CDR1 is SGHTA and CDR2 FQGNSA. The CDR3 loop spans 14 amino acids. CDR3 protein: CASSPGQTTDTQYF. DNA for the CDR3: TGTGCCAGCAGCCCTGGACAGACGACAGATACGCAGTATTTT.

DNA for the CDR3: TGCAGCGTTGAACTAGGACAGCTATATGGCTACACCTTC. This codes for CSVELGQLYGYTF. This chain uses TRBV29-1 with TRBJ1-2, with a weak D call TRBD1 (6 bases). The CDR3 length is 13 residues. Germline values: CDR1 SQVTM, CDR2 ANQGSEA. With 2 bases removed from V and 5 bases from J, the gap between germline ends came to 12 bases.

To note about this clone: Its ends do not fully match the called genes, so a read error is possible. The chain has TRBV30 and TRBJ1-4; D not resolved. Germline V gene sequence: CDR1 GTSNPN, CDR2 SVGIG (reference sequence). The CDR3 loop spans 13 amino acids. In nucleotides, the CDR3 is TGTGCCCGGAGAGCCCTAGAGGACGAAAAACTGTTTTTT. Encoded protein: CARRALEDEKLFF.

This CDR3 is CASRAGAGANYGYTF. The DNA for the CDR3 is TGTGCCAGCAGGGCCGGGGCGGGAGCTAACTATGGCTACACCTTC. This chain uses TRBV6-5 with TRBJ1-2; perhaps TRBD1 as D (5 bases). This CDR3 contains 15 residues. V was trimmed by 6 bases and J by 0 bases, leaving 14 bases between them. From germline, CDR1 is MNHEY and CDR2 SVGAGI.

The chain is built from TRBV4-2 and TRBJ2-6; no clear D. This CDR3 region has 15 residues. The germline CDR1 and CDR2 sequences are LGHNA and YNFKEQ. V lost 1 base, J lost 1 base, and 5 bases lay in between. Here the CDR3 reads CASSQGRSGANVLTF. The DNA of the CDR3 is TGTGCCAGCAGCCAAGGGAGATCTGGGGCCAACGTCCTGACTTTC.

V gene TRBV4-3 combines with J gene TRBJ2-1, with 8 bases fitting TRBD1. Looked up from germline, CDR1 is LGHNA and CDR2 is YSLEER. This CDR3 contains 19 residues. V was pared by 0 bases and J by 6 bases, with 16 bases of the junction left unmatched. This chain's CDR3 is CASSQDPPRGTGATNEQFF. The CDR3 bases are TGCGCCAGCAGCCAAGATCCGCCACGCGGGACAGGCGCAACCAATGAGCAGTTCTTC.

The chain has TRBV29-1 and TRBJ2-7, with 10 bases aligning to TRBD2. The germline CDR1 and CDR2 sequences are SQVTM and ANQGSEA. V dropped 5 bases and J dropped 7; count of bases not matched to a gene: 8. The CDR3 sequence is 13 residues long. CDR3 nucleotides: TGCAGCGTTTTTAGCGGGGGGACGAGGGAGCAGTACTTC. This encodes CSVFSGGTREQYF.

This rearrangement joins TRBV30 to TRBJ1-4, with D unclear. CDR1 GTSNPN and CDR2 SVGIG come from the germline V gene (reference sequence). Trimming shortened V by 2 bases and J by 7 bases, and 11 bases separated the two germline ends. This CDR3 region has 13 residues. This chain's CDR3 is CAWSRNRSEKLFF. CDR3 bases: TGTGCCTGGAGTAGGAATCGATCTGAAAAACTGTTTTTT.

J is TRBJ1-5 and V is TRBV30; D call uncertain. The CDR3 is 14 residues long. Germline CDR1 and CDR2: GTSNPN and SVGIG (reference sequence). V lost 2 bases, J lost 2 bases, and 10 bases lay in between. CDR3 sequence: CAWSPGNGNQPQHF. CDR3 bases: TGTGCCTGGAGTCCCGGGAACGGCAATCAGCCCCAGCATTTT.

The rearrangement joins TRBV27 to TRBJ2-2; 10 positions agree with TRBD2. In germline, CDR1 is MNHEY, CDR2 SMNVEV (reference sequence). V lost 3 bases and J lost 5; bases outside the gene matches: 3. The CDR3 is 15 amino acids. The CDR3 loop is CASSLLAGVTGELFF. CDR3 nucleotides: TGTGCCAGCAGTTTGCTAGCGGGAGTTACCGGGGAGCTGTTTTTT.